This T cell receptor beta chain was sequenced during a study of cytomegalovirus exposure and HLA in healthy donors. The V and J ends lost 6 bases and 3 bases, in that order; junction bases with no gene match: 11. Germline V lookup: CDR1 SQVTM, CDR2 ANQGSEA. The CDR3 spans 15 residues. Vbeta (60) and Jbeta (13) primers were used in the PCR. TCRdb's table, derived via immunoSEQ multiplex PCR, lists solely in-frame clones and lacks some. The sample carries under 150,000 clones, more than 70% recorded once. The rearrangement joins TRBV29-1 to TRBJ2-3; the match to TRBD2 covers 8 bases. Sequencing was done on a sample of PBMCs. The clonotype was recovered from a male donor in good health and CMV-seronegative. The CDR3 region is CSVSGTSGGTDTQYF. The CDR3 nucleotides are TGCAGCGTCTCGGGAACTAGCGGAGGGACAGATACGCAGTATTTT.